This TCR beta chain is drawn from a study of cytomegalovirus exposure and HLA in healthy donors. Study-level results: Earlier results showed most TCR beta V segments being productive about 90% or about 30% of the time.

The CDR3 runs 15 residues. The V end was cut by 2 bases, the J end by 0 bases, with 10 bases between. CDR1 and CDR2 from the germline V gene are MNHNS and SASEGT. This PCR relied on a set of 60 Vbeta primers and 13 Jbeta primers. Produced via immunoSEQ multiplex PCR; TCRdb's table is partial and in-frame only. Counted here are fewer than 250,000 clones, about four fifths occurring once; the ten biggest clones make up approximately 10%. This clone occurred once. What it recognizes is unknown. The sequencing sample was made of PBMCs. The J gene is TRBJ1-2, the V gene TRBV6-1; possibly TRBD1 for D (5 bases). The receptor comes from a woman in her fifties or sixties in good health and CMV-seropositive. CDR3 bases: TGTGCCAGCAGTGAATTAGGGGCCACTAACTATGGCTACACCTTC. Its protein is CASSELGATNYGYTF.